This T cell receptor beta chain was found in a study of vaccination and CD4 T cells after COVID-19. Across the whole study: Median time from COVID diagnosis to post-COVID sampling was under 120 days (35 to 161).

Sequence data for DNA of cultured CD4+ T cells were generated by the Oncomine TCR Beta short-read assay. MiXCR, applied by TCRdb to the PCR reads, yields one record per CDR3 protein. In the table there are about 8,000 distinct CDR3 sequences, around 35% of which are singletons. Specified treatment: roughly 10-day PBMC culture with coronavirus spike peptide pools or control peptides (ViraFEST assay). The unexposed donor provided CD4+ T cells, which were taken before the COVID-19 pandemic (2011-2018). Germline V gene data show CDR1 as MNHNS and CDR2 as SASEGT. This CDR3 is built from 13 residues. Trimming took 7 bases from V and 4 from J, leaving 13 bases between them. This clonotype was seen only a few times. Its antigen is as yet unknown.

This TCR came from a human donor in good health. V gene TRBV6-1 combines with J gene TRBJ1-2; the D gene is possibly TRBD1 (6 bases). The sequenced sample consisted of CD4+ T cells from blood, cultured in vitro. The CDR3 spells CASTYGTTYGYTF. For the CDR3, the DNA is TGTGCCAGCACCTACGGGACAACCTATGGCTACACCTTC.